Detailed here is one T cell receptor (beta chain). The data were obtained in a study of CD8 T cells in Susac syndrome. cDNA came from 0.5 to 1 ug RNA primed by random hexamers. TCRdb itself ran the immunoSEQ multiplex PCR reads through MiXCR, one entry per CDR3 protein. The sample contains about 200,000 distinct CDR3 sequences, about 96% of which appear only once. FACS was used to enrich TEMRA cells, whereas the CD8+ and CD4+ T cells were obtained by negative isolation. The CDR3 is 17 residues long. Per germline, CDR1 LGHDT and CDR2 YNNKEL (reference sequence). Trimming cost V 0 bases and J 7 bases, with 21 bases left between them.

Specimen: CD4+ T cells from PBMCs. This sequence was found in a human donor with multiple sclerosis. The chain has TRBV3-1 and TRBJ1-1; D perhaps matches TRBD1 (6 bases). The CDR3 DNA sequence: TGTGCCAGCAGCCAAGATTGGGGACTCCCAAAAGGGGGTGAAGCTTTCTTT. Translating gives CASSQDWGLPKGGEAFF.